Shown below are 29 T cell receptor beta chains from a single sample sequenced in a study of blood T cell repertoires in COVID-19. Only in-frame clones appear in the TCRdb table, and some are missing; sequencing was by immunoSEQ multiplex PCR. The table lists some 330,000 clones, roughly 86% of them singletons. Sequenced sample: PBMCs or T cells enriched from blood (not recorded which). The receptors shown here come from a man aged 40-50 years in a cohort exposed to, infected with or recovered from COVID-19 (not recorded which).

The V gene is TRBV19, the J gene TRBJ2-7; tentatively, D is TRBD2 (5 bases). Trimming took off 4 bases at V and 2 bases at J, with 12 bases between the two ends. There are 14 residues in the CDR3. Germline V lookup: CDR1 LNHDA, CDR2 SQIVND (reference sequence). The DNA for the CDR3 is TGTGCCAGTAGTAAAAACGAGGGCCCCTACGAGCAGTACTTC. Translated: CASSKNEGPYEQYF. Supplemented by reference TRBV19 and TRBJ2-7, the full variable domain reads DGGITQSPKYLFRKEGQNVTLSCEQNLNHDAMYWYRQDPGQGLRLIYYSQIVNDFQKGDIAEGYSVSREKKESFPLTVTSAQKNPTAFYLCASSKNEGPYEQYFGPGTRLTVT.

This clone came up once. The genes are TRBV28 and TRBJ2-1, with D possibly being TRBD2 (7 bases). The CDR3 length is 14 residues. V lost 7 bases and J 7 bases, leaving 17 bases between the germline ends. The germline gives CDR1 MDHEN, CDR2 SYDVKM. The DNA of the CDR3 is TGTGCCAGCACTCAAGGGGGGGGGCGAAATGAGCAGTTCTTC. Protein: CASTQGGGRNEQFF.

The chain uses TRBV5-4 and TRBJ2-3; 15 bases are shared with TRBD2. Germline V gene sequence: CDR1 SGHNT, CDR2 YYREEE (reference sequence). After removal of 0 bases from V and 7 bases from J, the junction contained 12 bases not matched to a gene. The CDR3 spans 19 residues. The CDR3 region has the DNA TGTGCCAGCAGCTTGGATGGGGGGGGACTAGCGGGAGGCTCAAATACGCAGTATTTT. Encoded protein: CASSLDGGGLAGGSNTQYF. Together with reference TRBV5-4 and TRBJ2-3, the CDR3 gives the full variable domain: ETGVTQSPTHLIKTRGQQVTLRCSSQSGHNTVSWYQQALGQGPQFIFQYYREEENGRGNFPPRFSGLQFPNYSSELNVNALELDDSALYLCASSLDGGGLAGGSNTQYFGPGTRLTVL.

The rearrangement uses TRBV24-1 and TRBJ1-5; D is uncertain. V was shortened by 9 bases and J by 8 bases, with 7 bases between the two germline ends. Germline V gene sequence: CDR1 KGHDR, CDR2 SFDVKD. This CDR3 contains 10 residues. CDR3 amino acids: CATYLEPQHF. The CDR3 coding sequence is TGTGCCACCTACTTAGAGCCCCAGCATTTT.

This clone was found a few times. The CDR3 sequence is CASSPVPGQRGYTF. In DNA form, the CDR3 reads TGCGCCAGCAGCCCAGTCCCGGGACAGCGGGGCTACACCTTC. The chain couples TRBV5-1 to TRBJ1-2, with TRBD1 matching over 7 bases. There are 14 residues in the CDR3. Germline V gives CDR1 SGHRS, CDR2 YFSETQ. V was clipped by 4 bases and J by 8 bases; unmatched bases: 11.

This CDR3 is CASSLSGGMGGYTF. The CDR3 nucleotides are TGTGCCAGCAGCTTGAGCGGGGGCATGGGTGGCTACACCTTC. The chain combines TRBV5-4 with TRBJ1-2, with a weak D call TRBD1 (6 bases). The CDR3 sequence is 14 residues long. Per the germline V gene, CDR1 is SGHNT and CDR2 is YYREEE (reference sequence). The V and J ends lost 1 base and 7 bases respectively, with 14 bases between them.

This chain joins TRBV7-8 and TRBJ2-5; 11 nucleotides align to TRBD2. Per germline, CDR1 SGHVS and CDR2 FQNEAQ. The CDR3 extends over 18 amino acids. V lost 5 bases to trimming and J lost 2 bases; unmatched junction nucleotides: 13. DNA of the CDR3: TGTGCCAGCAGCGCTACGAAACGTGCTAGCGGGAGGCAAGAGACCCAGTACTTC. Translating it yields CASSATKRASGRQETQYF.

The chain links TRBV28 to TRBJ2-4; 8 nucleotides match TRBD2. After removal of 5 bases from V and 5 bases from J, the junction contained 5 bases not matched to a gene. Germline loops: CDR1 MDHEN, CDR2 SYDVKM. There are 14 residues in the CDR3. For the CDR3, the DNA is TGTGCCAGCAGTCGAGCGGGAGTGGAAAACATTCAGTACTTC. The encoded protein is CASSRAGVENIQYF.

CDR3 nucleotides: TGTGCCAGCAGCGGACAGAGTTTGAACACTGAAGCTTTCTTT. It specifies CASSGQSLNTEAFF. The chain is built from TRBV2 and TRBJ1-1, with D possibly matching TRBD1 (6 bases). V lost 6 bases and J lost 0, with 11 bases in between. The germline V gene encodes CDR1 SNHLY and CDR2 FYNNEI. The CDR3 covers 14 residues.

The V gene is TRBV11-2, the J gene TRBJ1-2, with unresolved D. Germline V gene data show CDR1 as SGHAT and CDR2 as FQNNGV. V gave up 5 bases and J gave up 0 bases, with 7 bases separating them. The CDR3 covers 13 residues. In DNA form, the CDR3 reads TGTGCCAGCAGCCCACATGCTAACTATGGCTACACCTTC. It specifies CASSPHANYGYTF. The entire variable domain, with the rest obtained from reference TRBV11-2 and TRBJ1-2, is as follows: EAGVAQSPRYKIIEKRQSVAFWCNPISGHATLYWYQQILGQGPKLLIQFQNNGVVDDSQLPKDRFSAERLKGVDSTLKIQPAKLEDSAVYLCASSPHANYGYTFGSGTRLTVV.

V is TRBV20-1 and J is TRBJ1-1; 8 bases align to TRBD1. Germline V gene lookup returns CDR1 DFQATT and CDR2 SNEGSKA (reference sequence). The CDR3 totals 13 residues. V lost 3 bases to trimming and J lost 2 bases; unmatched junction nucleotides: 2. The CDR3 sequence: CSASGQGNTEAFF. CDR3 nucleotides: TGCAGTGCTAGTGGACAGGGAAACACTGAAGCTTTCTTT.

V is TRBV7-7 and J is TRBJ2-1; 10 bases fit TRBD2. This CDR3 is built from 18 residues. V lost 2 bases and J lost 7; bases outside the gene matches: 14. The germline V gene encodes CDR1 SSHAT and CDR2 FNYEAQ (reference sequence). CDR3 in amino acids: CASSLSSSSGSSWNEQFF. The CDR3 bases are TGTGCCAGCAGCTTATCGTCGTCTAGCGGGAGCTCGTGGAATGAGCAGTTCTTC.

This clone came up once. J is TRBJ1-6 and V is TRBV23-1; 7 positions match TRBD1. TRBV23-1 is placed among ORFs of uncertain function. The ends lost 6 bases at V and 4 bases at J; junction bases unmatched: 9. This CDR3 comprises 16 residues. The CDR3 sequence: CASSARDRPYNSPLHF. CDR3 DNA sequence: TGCGCCAGCAGCGCCCGGGACAGACCTTATAATTCACCCCTCCACTTT.

The chain uses TRBV7-9 and TRBJ2-3; TRBD2 matches at 14 bases. V gave up 5 bases and J gave up 4 bases; unmatched junction bases: 8. From germline, CDR1 is SEHNR and CDR2 FQNEAQ (reference sequence). This CDR3 spans 17 amino acids. The CDR3 DNA sequence: TGTGCCAGCAGCGCCGGGACTAGCGGGAGATGGTCAGATACGCAGTATTTT. This sequence encodes CASSAGTSGRWSDTQYF.

This clone has only one observation. V usage is TRBV6-5 and J usage is TRBJ2-3; D may be TRBD1 (5 bases). V was trimmed by 4 bases and J by 15 bases, leaving 20 bases between them. Germline assignment: CDR1 MNHEY and CDR2 SVGAGI. This CDR3 is built from 13 residues. In nucleotides, the CDR3 is TGTGCCAGCAGTTTGACGGGCGGAAGGGGTGAATATTTT. As protein: CASSLTGGRGEYF.

This chain joins TRBV27 and TRBJ1-2, with TRBD1 matching over 9 bases. J lost 7 bases, V lost 4 bases, and 10 bases had no gene match. The CDR3 covers 15 residues. CDR1 and CDR2 (germline): MNHEY, SMNVEV (reference sequence). The CDR3 DNA reads as TGTGCCAGCAGTTCCCGGGACAGGGTGATTCCTGGCTACACCTTC. Protein sequence: CASSSRDRVIPGYTF.

The genes are TRBV5-1 and TRBJ2-7; D not resolved. V was cut by 4 bases and J by 5 bases, with 10 bases left in between. The V gene's germline CDR1 is SGHRS and CDR2 YFSETQ. The CDR3 runs to 12 residues. The CDR3 nucleotides read TGCGCCAGCAGCCAGTTAGCTGACGAGCAGTACTTC. Its translation: CASSQLADEQYF.

The V gene is TRBV6-5, the J gene TRBJ2-1, with D maybe TRBD1 (6 bases). With 8 bases removed from V and 4 bases from J, the gap between germline ends came to 15 bases. The CDR3 runs to 14 residues. Germline values: CDR1 MNHEY, CDR2 SVGAGI. CDR3 in DNA: TGTGCCAGCGGCAAACAGGGCCCGTACAATGAGCAGTTCTTC. This sequence encodes CASGKQGPYNEQFF.

The chain carries TRBV3-1 (or the pseudogene TRBV3-2) and TRBJ2-5; D is unclear. CDR3 length: 14 residues. The V gene's germline CDR1 is LGHDT and CDR2 YNNKEL (reference sequence). V was shortened by 5 bases and J by 2 bases, with 12 bases between the two germline ends. Here the CDR3 reads CASSARWLQETQYF. As DNA, the CDR3 is TGTGCCAGCAGCGCCAGGTGGTTACAAGAGACCCAGTACTTC.

This clone was seen a few times. The chain uses TRBV2 and TRBJ1-4; a weak D match, TRBD1 (5 bases). CDR3 size: 13 residues. Germline lookup yields CDR1 SNHLY and CDR2 FYNNEI. V lost 9 bases and J lost 4, with 12 bases in between. This chain's CDR3 is CASGTDYNEKLFF. The CDR3 DNA reads as TGTGCCAGTGGGACGGACTATAATGAAAAACTGTTTTTT. Drawing the rest from reference TRBV2 and TRBJ1-4, the complete variable domain is EPEVTQTPSHQVTQMGQEVILRCVPISNHLYFYWYRQILGQKVEFLVSFYNNEISEKSEIFDDQFSVERPDGSNFTLKIRSTKLEDSAMYFCASGTDYNEKLFFGSGTQLSVL.

The chain combines TRBV7-8 with TRBJ1-5; 10 bases match TRBD1. The trim removed 1 base at V and 6 bases at J, leaving 9 bases unmatched. This CDR3 comprises 17 residues. Germline-derived CDR1 and CDR2 are SGHVS and FQNEAQ. The CDR3 sequence is CASSLGTGGRKGQPQHF. For the CDR3, the DNA is TGTGCCAGCAGCTTAGGGACAGGGGGAAGAAAGGGTCAGCCCCAGCATTTT.

The rearrangement joins TRBV5-1 to TRBJ2-3, with 7 bases lining up with TRBD1. The junction had 6 bases not matched to a gene; V was cut back by 2 bases and J by 6 bases. The CDR3 length is 14 residues. Germline assignment: CDR1 SGHRS and CDR2 YFSETQ. The CDR3 is CASSLGTVGDTQYF. The CDR3 nucleotides read TGCGCCAGCAGCTTAGGGACAGTCGGCGATACGCAGTATTTT.

The V gene is TRBV3-1 (or the pseudogene TRBV3-2), the J gene TRBJ2-6; 8 nucleotides line up with TRBD2. There are 17 residues in the CDR3. Germline CDR1 and CDR2: LGHDT and YNNKEL (reference sequence). V lost 0 bases to trimming and J lost 2 bases; unmatched junction nucleotides: 3. The CDR3 is CASSQDPGGAGANVLTF. DNA of the CDR3: TGTGCCAGCAGCCAAGATCCGGGAGGGGCTGGGGCCAACGTCCTGACTTTC.

V usage is TRBV2 and J usage is TRBJ1-5; D is possibly TRBD1 (5 bases). The CDR3 covers 15 residues. In germline, CDR1 is SNHLY, CDR2 FYNNEI. Trimming shortened V by 4 bases and J by 3 bases, and 13 bases separated the two germline ends. The DNA of the CDR3 is TGTGCCAGCAGTGGAGACAGAACCATCAATCAGCCCCAGCATTTT. Amino acids: CASSGDRTINQPQHF.

V is TRBV18 and J is TRBJ1-6, with D unresolved. CDR1 and CDR2 from the germline V gene are KGHSH and LQKENI. V dropped 3 bases and J dropped 5 bases, with 11 bases sitting between them. CDR3 length: 15 amino acids. CDR3 nucleotides: TGTGCCAGCTCACCGGCGACGGGAAATAATTCACCCCTCCACTTT. Encoded protein: CASSPATGNNSPLHF.

The V call is TRBV5-1, the J call TRBJ2-1; 10 nucleotides align to TRBD2. CDR3 length: 17 amino acids. Germline V gene sequence: CDR1 SGHRS, CDR2 YFSETQ. Germline trimming cut 7 bases from V and 6 bases from J; bases unmatched to any gene: 16. CDR3 sequence: CASLFPPPGLAPNEQFF. The CDR3, as DNA: TGCGCCAGCCTCTTCCCTCCCCCGGGACTAGCGCCCAATGAGCAGTTCTTC.

The gene calls are TRBV28 and TRBJ2-1, with 16 nucleotides matching TRBD2. The J segment lost 10 bases and the V segment lost 8 bases, leaving 17 bases of the junction unmatched. The germline gives CDR1 MDHEN, CDR2 SYDVKM. This CDR3 comprises 18 residues. This CDR3 is CASPPPGTSGRAFREQFF. In DNA, the CDR3 is TGTGCCAGCCCTCCCCCGGGGACTAGCGGGAGGGCCTTCCGAGAGCAGTTCTTC.

The chain has TRBV5-1 and TRBJ2-3, with a possible D match to TRBD2 (6 bases). Trimming took 7 bases from V and 6 from J, leaving 21 bases between them. The V gene's germline CDR1 is SGHRS and CDR2 YFSETQ. CDR3 size: 15 residues. The CDR3, as DNA: TGCGCCAGCTCAGGTGCGGGTGAGGCGGGGGATACGCAGTATTTT. This gives the protein CASSGAGEAGDTQYF. Variable domain in full (rest from reference TRBV5-1 and TRBJ2-3): KAGVTQTPRYLIKTRGQQVTLSCSPISGHRSVSWYQQTPGQGLQFLFEYFSETQRNKGNFPGRFSGRQFSNSRSEMNVSTLELGDSALYLCASSGAGEAGDTQYFGPGTRLTVL.

J is TRBJ1-2 and V is TRBV29-1; TRBD1 matches 10 bases. The trim removed 3 bases at V and 8 bases at J, leaving 6 bases unmatched. Germline V CDR1 and CDR2: SQVTM, ANQGSEA. The CDR3 runs 13 residues. The CDR3 here is CSVDADRGKGYTF. For the CDR3, the DNA is TGCAGCGTTGACGCGGACAGGGGGAAGGGCTACACCTTC.